Shown below are 29 T cell receptor beta chains from a single sample sequenced in a study of PD-1 blockade in classical Hodgkin lymphoma. TCRdb's table, derived via immunoSEQ multiplex PCR, lists solely in-frame clones and lacks some. The sample lists tens of thousands of clones, roughly 89% occurring once. In every patient, relapse followed autologous stem cell transplantation, while exposure to brentuximab vedotin differed. The material was peripheral blood mononuclear cells (PBMCs), obtained before the second cycle of nivolumab. Receptor source: a human donor with classical Hodgkin lymphoma.

This chain links TRBV2 with TRBJ1-1; the D is unclear. This CDR3 has 13 amino acids. The germline CDR1 and CDR2 sequences are SNHLY and FYNNEI. The V end lost 3 bases, the J end lost 7 bases, and 12 bases lay between the germline ends. The CDR3 nucleotides are TGTGCCAGCAGTGATTACCAAACTAATGAAGCTTTCTTT. Its translation is CASSDYQTNEAFF.

The chain links TRBV10-3 to TRBJ2-2; tentative D call: TRBD2 (6 bases). In germline, CDR1 is ENHRY, CDR2 SYGVKD. Trimming pared 6 bases from V and 0 bases from J, leaving 11 bases between. CDR3 size: 15 residues. CDR3 coding DNA: TGTGCCATCAGCGCCCGACTAGCGAACACCGGGGAGCTGTTTTTT. This translates into CAISARLANTGELFF.

CDR3 nucleotides: TGCGCCAGCAGCTTGGCTAGCGGGAGAGCCCGCTACGAGCAGTACTTC. Its protein is CASSLASGRARYEQYF. This chain uses TRBV5-1 with TRBJ2-7; 10 nucleotides match TRBD2. Germline CDR1 and CDR2: SGHRS and YFSETQ. The CDR3 consists of 16 residues. V shed 0 bases, J shed 3 bases, and the junction held 6 bases outside the gene matches.

This chain joins TRBV7-8 and TRBJ2-3, with TRBD1 matching over 8 bases. The J segment lost 5 bases and the V segment lost 4 bases, leaving 5 bases of the junction unmatched. This CDR3 has 14 amino acids. CDR1 and CDR2 from the germline V gene are SGHVS and FQNEAQ. The CDR3 reads CASSSTGVGDTQYF. In DNA form, the CDR3 reads TGTGCCAGCAGCTCGACAGGGGTGGGAGATACGCAGTATTTT.

The rearrangement uses TRBV28 and TRBJ2-1; D assignment may be TRBD1 or TRBD2 (5 bases each). With 7 bases removed from V and 5 bases from J, the gap between germline ends came to 15 bases. CDR1 MDHEN and CDR2 SYDVKM come from the germline V gene. There are 14 residues in the CDR3. The CDR3 loop reads CASKVRDEHNEQFF. The CDR3 region has the DNA TGTGCCAGCAAGGTAAGGGACGAACACAATGAGCAGTTCTTC. Looking up the rest from reference TRBV28 and TRBJ2-1 gives the full variable domain: DVKVTQSSRYLVKRTGEKVFLECVQDMDHENMFWYRQDPGLGLRLIYFSYDVKMKEKGDIPEGYSVSREKKERFSLILESASTNQTSMYLCASKVRDEHNEQFFGPGTRLTVL.

The chain is built from TRBV27 and TRBJ2-7; 13 bases map to TRBD2. The V and J ends lost 5 bases and 7 bases, in that order; junction bases with no gene match: 14. The CDR3 is 17 residues long. The germline gives CDR1 MNHEY, CDR2 SMNVEV (reference sequence). The CDR3 DNA reads TGTGCCAGCAGTACTCGGACTAGCGGGAGCTTTTTGGAAGAGCAGTACTTC. Protein: CASSTRTSGSFLEEQYF.

The chain recombines TRBV21-1 with TRBJ1-5. TRBV21-1 is an annotated pseudogene. The CDR3 runs 15 residues. CDR3 protein: CASSTPEGNNQPQHF. DNA of the CDR3: TGTGCCAGCAGCACCCCTGAAGGGAACAATCAGCCCCAGCATTTT.

The rearrangement joins TRBV4-1 to TRBJ2-3, with D perhaps matching TRBD2 (6 bases). CDR1 is MGHRA, CDR2 YSYEKL, per germline. The V gene lost 1 base and the J gene lost 0 bases, with 11 bases spanning the gap. This CDR3 has 16 amino acids. CDR3 in DNA: TGCGCCAGCAGCCAAGGGCCGGGACTTAGCACAGATACGCAGTATTTT. It codes for CASSQGPGLSTDTQYF.

The rearrangement links TRBV6-1 to TRBJ2-7; TRBD2 agrees at 11 bases. Per germline, CDR1 MNHNS and CDR2 SASEGT. CDR3 length: 15 amino acids. V lost 1 base and J lost 1; bases outside the gene matches: 0. The CDR3 DNA follows: TGTGCCAGCAGTGAAGGGACTAGCGGGTCCTACGAGCAGTACTTC. Translating it yields CASSEGTSGSYEQYF.

In DNA, the CDR3 is TGTGCCAGCAGCCAGGGACTAGCCCACGTTCGGTTCTTC. Residues: CASSQGLAHVRFF. The chain combines TRBV14 with TRBJ2-1; 9 nucleotides agree with TRBD2. Germline values: CDR1 SGHDN, CDR2 FVKESK. J gave up 15 bases and V 3 bases, and 9 bases lay outside the gene matches. The CDR3 spans 13 residues.

This chain connects TRBV11-2 to TRBJ2-3; tentative D call: TRBD2 (6 bases). The CDR3 is 15 residues long. Germline lookup yields CDR1 SGHAT and CDR2 FQNNGV. V was cut by 5 bases and J by 6 bases, with 18 bases left in between. As DNA, the CDR3 is TGTGCCAGCAGCCACCGGGACTCAAGGCGGGATACGCAGTATTTT. Translation: CASSHRDSRRDTQYF.

This clone was counted only a few times. This sequence joins TRBV5-1 and TRBJ2-5; 14 nucleotides match TRBD2. There are 16 residues in the CDR3. Trimming cost V 3 bases and J 4 bases; bases outside gene matches: 5. CDR1 and CDR2 (germline): SGHRS, YFSETQ. Here the CDR3 reads CASSSGTSGGGETQYF. The CDR3 nucleotides are TGCGCCAGCAGCTCCGGGACTAGCGGGGGTGGAGAGACCCAGTACTTC. Full variable domain (outside the CDR3, taken from reference TRBV5-1 and TRBJ2-5): KAGVTQTPRYLIKTRGQQVTLSCSPISGHRSVSWYQQTPGQGLQFLFEYFSETQRNKGNFPGRFSGRQFSNSRSEMNVSTLELGDSALYLCASSSGTSGGGETQYFGPGTRLLVL.

The chain couples TRBV11-2 to TRBJ2-1, with 8 bases fitting TRBD1. CDR3 size: 14 residues. After removal of 0 bases from V and 13 bases from J, the junction contained 8 bases not matched to a gene. Germline CDR1 reads SGHAT; CDR2 reads FQNNGV. CDR3 in DNA: TGTGCCAGCAGCTTAGAAGGGACAGGAACTTTCCAGTTCTTC. It specifies CASSLEGTGTFQFF.

By sample share, this clone is medium-sized. The V gene is TRBV18, the J gene TRBJ1-5; no clear D. CDR1 is KGHSH, CDR2 LQKENI, per germline. This CDR3 contains 12 residues. Trimming pared 4 bases from V and 5 bases from J, leaving 6 bases between. CDR3 protein: CASSQSYQPQHF. The CDR3 DNA reads as TGTGCCAGCTCACAGAGTTATCAGCCCCAGCATTTT.

This chain connects TRBV29-1 to TRBJ2-2; 10 positions match TRBD2. The CDR3 spans 14 residues. Germline lookup yields CDR1 SQVTM and CDR2 ANQGSEA. The J segment lost 6 bases and the V segment lost 7 bases, leaving 8 bases of the junction unmatched. As DNA, the CDR3 is TGCAGCGGAGGGGTAGCGGGAGGTCCCGGGGAGCTGTTTTTT. As protein: CSGGVAGGPGELFF.

The V call is TRBV15, the J call TRBJ2-1; D unresolved. The CDR3 length is 13 residues. Germline-derived CDR1 and CDR2 are LNHNV and YYDKDF (reference sequence). The V gene lost 3 bases and the J gene lost 8 bases, with 11 bases spanning the gap. This CDR3 reads CATSSHLRDEQFF. CDR3 nucleotides: TGTGCCACCAGCAGCCACCTTCGGGATGAGCAGTTCTTC.

Concerning this clone itself: Other DNA sequences within the sample encode an identical CDR3. The V and J genes are TRBV20-1 and TRBJ2-1; D is perhaps TRBD2 (5 bases). CDR1 DFQATT and CDR2 SNEGSKA come from the germline V gene (reference sequence). V was cut by 1 base and J by 9 bases, with 7 bases left in between. CDR3 length equals 11 residues. CDR3 sequence: CSARGAGEQFF. CDR3 sequence (DNA): TGCAGTGCTAGAGGTGCGGGTGAGCAGTTCTTC.

The V call is TRBV28, the J call TRBJ1-4; D not resolved. V gave up 3 bases and J gave up 0 bases, with 8 bases separating them. The length of the CDR3 is 15 residues. Germline values: CDR1 MDHEN, CDR2 SYDVKM. The CDR3 bases are TGTGCCAGCAGTTTCGACGGTGCAACTAATGAAAAACTGTTTTTT. Protein product: CASSFDGATNEKLFF.

The chain joins TRBV6-6 to TRBJ1-1, with D unclear. Trimming pared 6 bases from V and 0 bases from J, leaving 11 bases between. This CDR3 contains 14 residues. Germline V gene sequence: CDR1 MNHNY, CDR2 SVGAGI (reference sequence). The CDR3 spells CASSSGPMNTEAFF. Written as DNA, the CDR3 is TGTGCCAGCAGCTCAGGACCCATGAACACTGAAGCTTTCTTT.

The CDR3 DNA reads as TGTGCCAGCAGTCCCGATCAGCGGAAGTTGTACCAAGAGACCCAGTACTTC. Amino acids: CASSPDQRKLYQETQYF. The gene calls are TRBV28 and TRBJ2-5; D may be TRBD2 (5 bases). Trimming stripped 5 bases from V and 0 bases from J, with 19 bases between. Germline V lookup: CDR1 MDHEN, CDR2 SYDVKM. The length of the CDR3 is 17 residues.

The CDR3 loop reads CASRGGQATNEKLFF. The CDR3 DNA follows: TGCGCCAGCAGGGGAGGACAAGCAACTAATGAAAAACTGTTTTTT. The chain is built from TRBV5-1 and TRBJ1-4, with D possibly TRBD1 on 5 matching bases. This CDR3 contains 15 residues. V was trimmed by 5 bases and J by 0 bases, leaving 11 bases between them. Germline lookup yields CDR1 SGHRS and CDR2 YFSETQ.

CDR3 in DNA: TGCGCCAGCAGCTTACAGGCAGACTCCTACGAGCAGTACTTC. Its translation is CASSLQADSYEQYF. J is TRBJ2-7 and V is TRBV5-1; the D gene is possibly TRBD1 (5 bases). The CDR3 sequence is 14 residues long. Trimming left V 2 bases short and J 0 bases short, with 9 bases between. CDR1 is SGHRS, CDR2 YFSETQ, per germline.

The V gene is TRBV27, the J gene TRBJ2-7, with 7 bases matching TRBD1. CDR1 is MNHEY and CDR2 is SMNVEV in the germline V gene (reference sequence). The CDR3 totals 14 residues. V was pared by 6 bases and J by 2 bases, with 7 bases of the junction left unmatched. The CDR3 DNA sequence: TGTGCCAGCAGCCCAGAGGGGGCTCCCTACGAGCAGTACTTC. It is translated as CASSPEGAPYEQYF.

This clone has just one count. The chain has TRBV6-6 and TRBJ2-5; D is perhaps TRBD1 (6 bases). Trimming left V 6 bases short and J 1 base short, with 6 bases between. This CDR3 is built from 12 residues. The germline V gene encodes CDR1 MNHNY and CDR2 SVGAGI (reference sequence). The CDR3, as DNA: TGTGCCAGCAGACAGGGCCAAGAGACCCAGTACTTC. Translation gives CASRQGQETQYF.

The V call is TRBV11-2, the J call TRBJ2-3; TRBD1 agrees at 8 bases. This CDR3 spans 17 amino acids. Germline CDR1 and CDR2: SGHAT and FQNNGV. J gave up 1 base and V 2 bases, and 8 bases lay outside the gene matches. DNA for the CDR3: TGTGCCAGCAGCTTATTTTTGACAGGGGCCGGCACAGATACGCAGTATTTT. Translated: CASSLFLTGAGTDTQYF.

The genes are TRBV28 and TRBJ2-1, with 9 bases identical to TRBD2. Germline CDR1 MDHEN, CDR2 SYDVKM. The ends lost 7 bases at V and 4 bases at J; junction bases unmatched: 11. CDR3 size: 16 residues. The CDR3: CASTQMGSGGYNEQFF. DNA of the CDR3: TGTGCCAGCACCCAGATGGGTAGCGGGGGTTACAATGAGCAGTTCTTC.

The chain links TRBV5-8 to TRBJ2-7; D may be TRBD2 (5 bases). In germline, CDR1 is SGHTS, CDR2 YDEGEE. The CDR3 length is 15 residues. Trimming took off 2 bases at V and 2 bases at J, with 14 bases between the two ends. The CDR3 nucleotides read TGTGCCAGCAGCTTTCGTGGGAGTACCACCTACGAGCAGTACTTC. As protein: CASSFRGSTTYEQYF.

The chain has TRBV4-2 and TRBJ2-3; D remains ambiguous. From germline, CDR1 is LGHNA and CDR2 YNFKEQ. The CDR3 spans 15 residues. V was shortened by 4 bases and J by 2 bases, with 13 bases between the two germline ends. The CDR3 protein is CASSLAGVHTDTQYF. In nucleotides, the CDR3 is TGTGCCAGCAGCCTAGCTGGGGTGCACACAGATACGCAGTATTTT.

The chain has TRBV4-2 and TRBJ2-1; TRBD1 aligns across 9 bases. The junction had 11 bases not matched to a gene; V was cut back by 2 bases and J by 9 bases. CDR1 is LGHNA and CDR2 is YNFKEQ in the germline V gene. This CDR3 is 16 amino acids long. The CDR3 sequence: CASSQTGTTGGIEQFF. The CDR3 DNA follows: TGTGCCAGCAGCCAAACGGGGACAACAGGGGGCATTGAGCAGTTCTTC.